The next 8 T cell receptor beta chains were all read from a single sample in a study of breast tumors, draining lymph nodes, adjacent tissues. Breast cancer patients provided tissue from their axillary draining lymph nodes. MiXCR, run by TCRdb on the multiplex PCR reads, gives a single entry per CDR3 protein. The table shows approximately 250,000 distinct CDR3 sequences, with under 40% occurring only once. Sequencing used axillary lymph node tissue. The receptors were sampled from a female donor with breast cancer. Some clones in this sample may be carry-over from other donors' samples.

This clonotype appeared many times. V is TRBV24-1 and J is TRBJ2-2; D may be TRBD1 or TRBD2 (6 bases each). The CDR3 runs to 15 residues. The V gene lost 6 bases and the J gene lost 2 bases, with 12 bases spanning the gap. The germline V gene has CDR1 KGHDR and CDR2 SFDVKD. CDR3 bases: TGTGCCACCAGTCACCCGGGGGCCAACACCGGGGAGCTGTTTTTT. It yields the protein CATSHPGANTGELFF.

This clonotype was seen repeatedly, ten times or more. The rearrangement uses TRBV5-1 and TRBJ2-7; D perhaps matches TRBD2 (5 bases). The CDR3 runs to 14 residues. Germline V gene sequence: CDR1 SGHRS, CDR2 YFSETQ. Trimming took 1 base from V and 2 from J, leaving 10 bases between them. CDR3 amino acids: CASSLRTGTYEQYF. Here the CDR3 DNA reads TGCGCCAGCAGCTTGAGGACTGGGACCTACGAGCAGTACTTC.

This clonotype was seen at least ten times. The rearrangement joins TRBV3-1 to TRBJ2-6; D uncertain. This CDR3 spans 14 amino acids. With 4 bases removed from V and 1 base from J, the gap between germline ends came to 5 bases. Germline V gene lookup returns CDR1 LGHDT and CDR2 YNNKEL (reference sequence). In DNA form, the CDR3 reads TGTGCCAGCAGCCTGGCATCTGGGGCCAACGTCCTGACTTTC. Encoded protein: CASSLASGANVLTF. Full variable domain (remainder filled in from reference TRBV3-1 and TRBJ2-6): DTAVSQTPKYLVTQMGNDKSIKCEQNLGHDTMYWYKQDSKKFLKIMFSYNNKELIINETVPNRFSPKSPDKAHLNLHINSLELGDSAVYFCASSLASGANVLTFGAGSRLTVL.

This clonotype was detected ten times or more. The genes are TRBV6-4 and TRBJ2-7; D is possibly TRBD1 (6 bases). The CDR3 loop spans 13 amino acids. Germline values: CDR1 MRHNA, CDR2 SNTAGT. Trimming left V 7 bases short and J 0 bases short, with 10 bases between. CDR3: CASKGHGSYEQYF. The DNA for the CDR3 is TGTGCCAGCAAGGGACACGGCTCCTACGAGCAGTACTTC.

In this sample, this clonotype turned up many times. The chain links TRBV12-3 or TRBV12-4 to TRBJ2-1; D ambiguous. Trimming took 0 bases from V and 13 from J, leaving 19 bases between them. The CDR3 is made up of 15 amino acids. The CDR3 DNA reads as TGTGCCAGCAGTTTAGCGGACCTAGTACGCCCGATTCAGTTCTTC. Its translation is CASSLADLVRPIQFF.

In this sample, this clonotype turned up many times. The rearrangement uses TRBV11-3 and TRBJ1-3, with no clear D. V lost 1 base, J lost 1 base, and 8 bases lay in between. Germline V CDR1 and CDR2: SGHNT, YENEEA. This CDR3 spans 15 amino acids. DNA of the CDR3: TGTGCCAGCAGCTTAGGGTCGACGTCTGGAAACACCATATATTTT. Translation gives CASSLGSTSGNTIYF.

This clonotype has only a few counts. The V and J genes are TRBV28 and TRBJ2-1; D ambiguous. The length of the CDR3 is 15 residues. Deletions cut 3 bases from V and 7 bases from J, with 16 bases between. The germline V gene encodes CDR1 MDHEN and CDR2 SYDVKM. CDR3 in DNA: TGTGCCAGCAGTTTCGCCCCGGGCCGCCCAAATGAGCAGTTCTTC. Translation: CASSFAPGRPNEQFF.

The V gene is TRBV20-1, the J gene TRBJ1-5; TRBD1 matches at 7 bases. The CDR3 runs 15 residues. Trimming at V came to 3 bases and at J to 5 bases, leaving 10 bases not matched to a gene. CDR1 is DFQATT, CDR2 SNEGSKA, per germline (reference sequence). CDR3 region: CSARTGSLSHQPQHF. CDR3 nucleotide sequence: TGCAGTGCTAGGACAGGGTCATTATCACATCAGCCCCAGCATTTT.